The present TCR beta chain was sequenced within a study of blood T cells in healthy people across ages. Study-wide findings and caveats: Since the PBMCs were unsorted, naive and antigen-experienced cells could not be conclusively compared. The study found TCR beta diversity correlated strongly with naive T cell percentage.

This CDR3 is 15 amino acids long. Germline V gene lookup returns CDR1 KGHDR and CDR2 SFDVKD. The trim removed 3 bases at V and 4 bases at J, leaving 7 bases unmatched. This clonotype was seen many times. Its target is unknown. In each sample, at least 7 million PBMCs were isolated. The amount of total RNA extracted per sample was at least 6 micrograms. Primers used in a second PCR of about 7 to 12 cycles were a sample-barcoded 5' primer and a J-beta primer mix. TCRdb re-called the 5' RACE reads through MiXCR, storing one row per CDR3 protein. The repertoire has around 1,700,000 distinct CDR3 sequences, 28% of them found once; the top ten carry about 7.7%.

The chain has TRBV24-1 and TRBJ2-5, with 7 bases identical to TRBD1. The specimen sequenced was blood. The receptor was isolated from a woman aged 30 to 39 in good health. The CDR3 nucleotides read TGTGCCACCAGTGATGATACAGGGGTGGGAGAGACCCAGTACTTC. Its translation: CATSDDTGVGETQYF.